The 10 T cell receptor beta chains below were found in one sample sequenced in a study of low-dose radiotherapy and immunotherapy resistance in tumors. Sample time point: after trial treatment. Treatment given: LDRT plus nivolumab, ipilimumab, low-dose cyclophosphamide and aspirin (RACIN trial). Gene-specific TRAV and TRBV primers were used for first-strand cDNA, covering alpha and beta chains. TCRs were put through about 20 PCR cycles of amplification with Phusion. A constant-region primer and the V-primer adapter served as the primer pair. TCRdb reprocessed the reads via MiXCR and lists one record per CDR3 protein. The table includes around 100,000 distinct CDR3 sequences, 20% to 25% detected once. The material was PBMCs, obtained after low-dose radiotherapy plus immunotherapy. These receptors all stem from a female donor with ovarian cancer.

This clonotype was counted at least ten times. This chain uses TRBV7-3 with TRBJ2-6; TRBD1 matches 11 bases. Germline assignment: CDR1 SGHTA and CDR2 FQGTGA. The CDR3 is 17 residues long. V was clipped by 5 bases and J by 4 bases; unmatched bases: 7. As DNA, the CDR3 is TGTGCCAGCAGCGTCGGGACAGGGGGTTGGGGGGCCAACGTCCTGACTTTC. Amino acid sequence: CASSVGTGGWGANVLTF.

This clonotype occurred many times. This CDR3 reads CASSQLVNTEAFF. The CDR3 region has the DNA TGCGCCAGCAGCCAACTGGTGAACACTGAAGCTTTCTTT. The chain uses TRBV4-1 and TRBJ1-1; D ambiguous. Trimming took off 2 bases at V and 0 bases at J, with 4 bases between the two ends. Germline V gene sequence: CDR1 MGHRA, CDR2 YSYEKL. This CDR3 is 13 amino acids long.

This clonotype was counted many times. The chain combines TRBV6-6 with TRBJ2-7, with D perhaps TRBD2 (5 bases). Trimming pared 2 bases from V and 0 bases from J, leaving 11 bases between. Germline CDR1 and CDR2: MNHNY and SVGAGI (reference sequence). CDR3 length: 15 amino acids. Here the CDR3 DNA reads TGTGCCAGCAGTTACAACCTAGCAACCTCCTACGAGCAGTACTTC. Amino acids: CASSYNLATSYEQYF.

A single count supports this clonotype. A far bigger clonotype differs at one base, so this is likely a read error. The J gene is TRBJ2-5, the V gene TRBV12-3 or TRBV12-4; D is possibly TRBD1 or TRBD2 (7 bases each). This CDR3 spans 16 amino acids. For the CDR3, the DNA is TGTGCCGGCAGGAGAGGGGGCGGCGGGGGTTTTGAGACCCAGTACTTC. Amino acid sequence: CAGRRGGGGGFETQYF.

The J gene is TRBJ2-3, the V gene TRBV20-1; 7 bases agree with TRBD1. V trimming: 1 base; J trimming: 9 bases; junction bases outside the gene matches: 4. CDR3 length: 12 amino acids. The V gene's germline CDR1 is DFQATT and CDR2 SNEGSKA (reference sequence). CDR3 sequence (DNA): TGCAGTGCTAGAGGGCAGGGGGACACGCAGTATTTT. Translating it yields CSARGQGDTQYF.

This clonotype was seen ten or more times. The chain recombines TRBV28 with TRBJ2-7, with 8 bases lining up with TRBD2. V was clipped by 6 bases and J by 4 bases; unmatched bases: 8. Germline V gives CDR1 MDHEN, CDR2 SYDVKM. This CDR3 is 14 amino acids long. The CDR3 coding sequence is TGTGCCAGCAGAAGACGGGAGGGCGTTTACGAGCAGTACTTC. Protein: CASRRREGVYEQYF.

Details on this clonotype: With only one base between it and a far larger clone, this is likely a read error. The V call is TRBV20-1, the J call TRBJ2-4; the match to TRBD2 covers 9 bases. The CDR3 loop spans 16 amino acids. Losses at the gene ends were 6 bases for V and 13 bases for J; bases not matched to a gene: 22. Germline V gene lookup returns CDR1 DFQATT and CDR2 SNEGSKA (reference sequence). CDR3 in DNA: TGCAGTGCCAGGACTAGCGAGATAGGGGGCTACAATGAGCAGTACTTC. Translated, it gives CSARTSEIGGYNEQYF.

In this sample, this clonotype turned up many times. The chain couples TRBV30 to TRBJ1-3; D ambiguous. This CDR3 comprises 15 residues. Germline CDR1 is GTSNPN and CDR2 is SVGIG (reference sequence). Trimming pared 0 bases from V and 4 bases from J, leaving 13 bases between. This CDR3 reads CAWSVKMPVGNTIYF. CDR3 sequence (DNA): TGTGCCTGGAGTGTAAAGATGCCAGTGGGAAACACCATATATTTT.

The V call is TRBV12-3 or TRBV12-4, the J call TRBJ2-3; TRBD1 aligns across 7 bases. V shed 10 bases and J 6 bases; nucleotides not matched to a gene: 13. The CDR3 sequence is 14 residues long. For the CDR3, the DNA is TGTGCCACCCGGTTCGGGACAGCACGGGATACGCAGTATTTT. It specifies CATRFGTARDTQYF.

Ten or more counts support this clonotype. The chain's CDR3 is CASSLTAQLAGEIQYF. DNA of the CDR3: TGTGCCAGCAGTTTAACCGCCCAACTAGCGGGGGAAATTCAGTACTTC. The V and J genes are TRBV28 and TRBJ2-4; 11 positions match TRBD2. Germline V gene lookup returns CDR1 MDHEN and CDR2 SYDVKM. The CDR3 totals 16 residues. J lost 10 bases, V lost 2 bases, and 10 bases had no gene match.